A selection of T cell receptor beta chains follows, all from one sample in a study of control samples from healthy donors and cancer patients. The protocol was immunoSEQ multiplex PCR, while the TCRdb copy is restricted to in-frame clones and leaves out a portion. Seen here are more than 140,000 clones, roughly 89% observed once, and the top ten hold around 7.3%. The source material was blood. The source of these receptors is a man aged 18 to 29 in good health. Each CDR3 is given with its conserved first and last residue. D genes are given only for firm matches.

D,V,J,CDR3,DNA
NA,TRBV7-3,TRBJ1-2,CASSPSGGVGYTF,TGTGCCAGCAGCCCCAGCGGGGGGGTAGGCTACACCTTC
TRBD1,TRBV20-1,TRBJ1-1,CSARQGTEAFF,TGCAGTGCCCGACAGGGGACTGAAGCTTTCTTT
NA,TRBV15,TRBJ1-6,CATSRENSPLHF,TGTGCCACCAGCAGAGAGAATTCACCCCTCCACTTT
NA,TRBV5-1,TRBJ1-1,CASRPGVMNTEAFF,TGCGCCAGCAGACCGGGGGTTATGAACACTGAAGCTTTCTTT
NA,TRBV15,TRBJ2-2,CATSRDPQGVGGELFF,TGTGCCACCAGCAGAGACCCCCAAGGGGTTGGCGGGGAGCTGTTTTTT
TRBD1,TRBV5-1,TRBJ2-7,CASSLGTGTYEQYF,TGCGCCAGCAGCTTGGGGACAGGTACCTACGAGCAGTACTTC
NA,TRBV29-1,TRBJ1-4,CSVAPAATNEKLFF,TGCAGCGTTGCTCCAGCCGCAACTAATGAAAAACTGTTTTTT
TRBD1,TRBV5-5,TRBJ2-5,CASTLGTGKETQYF,TGTGCCAGCACCCTCGGGACAGGGAAAGAGACCCAGTACTTC
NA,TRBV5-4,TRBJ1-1,CASGLDLTEAFF,TGTGCCAGCGGCCTGGATCTCACTGAAGCTTTCTTT
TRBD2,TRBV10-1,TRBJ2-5,CASLGQAGLAGGPSLSETQYF,TGCGCCAGCCTAGGACAGGCCGGACTAGCGGGGGGGCCTTCCCTGTCAGAGACCCAGTACTTC
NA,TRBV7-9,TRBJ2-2,CASSLVGGANTGELFF,TGTGCCAGCAGCTTAGTGGGCGGAGCGAACACCGGGGAGCTGTTTTTT
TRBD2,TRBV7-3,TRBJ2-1,CASTPTSGGANEQFF,TGTGCCAGCACGCCAACTAGCGGGGGGGCAAATGAGCAGTTCTTC